This TCR beta chain was captured in a study of neurological immune-mediated disorders. Study findings and constraints: Across subjects, no CDR3 amino acid sequence appeared in expanded clones of more than one subject, a finding that suggested private repertoires in all groups.

This clonotype was counted ten times or more. Its target is not known. Germline values: CDR1 SGHRS, CDR2 YFSETQ. CDR3 length equals 13 residues. The J segment lost 4 bases and the V segment lost 1 base, leaving 0 bases of the junction unmatched. 5'RACE generated cDNA with 10-nucleotide random UMIs. TCRdb ran MiXCR on the 5' RACE reads and lists one entry per CDR3 protein. The table has tens of thousands of distinct CDR3 sequences, over 5.5% seen once. The sample consisted of CD4+ T cells from blood. This clonotype was obtained from a woman aged 18-29 years with multiple sclerosis. The genes are TRBV5-1 and TRBJ2-3; 7 nucleotides align to TRBD1. CDR3 nucleotide sequence: TGCGCCAGCAGCTTGAGGGGGCCAGATACGCAGTATTTT. Encoded protein: CASSLRGPDTQYF. Full variable domain (remainder filled in from reference TRBV5-1 and TRBJ2-3): KAGVTQTPRYLIKTRGQQVTLSCSPISGHRSVSWYQQTPGQGLQFLFEYFSETQRNKGNFPGRFSGRQFSNSRSEMNVSTLELGDSALYLCASSLRGPDTQYFGPGTRLTVL.